Described below is a single T cell receptor beta chain sequence and its context. Its target is not known. This CDR3 has 13 residues. Germline values: CDR1 MNHEY, CDR2 SVGAGI. V lost 0 bases and J 9 bases, leaving 11 bases between the germline ends. The data derive from a study of response to subunit inactivated influenza vaccine. Overall study results and limits: Few additional T cells are recruited per seasonal influenza vaccination, authors suggested.

TCRdb re-called the RT-PCR reads through MiXCR, storing one row per CDR3 protein. The repertoire consists of more than 400,000 distinct CDR3 sequences, with roughly 7.6% occurring once and the leading ten covering 10% to 15%. This receptor was taken from a man aged 50-75 years who received an inactivated influenza vaccine. The chain employs TRBV6-5 and TRBJ2-5, with D unclear. Specimen: PBMCs from blood, collected roughly 24 months after vaccination. The CDR3 region has the DNA TGTGCCAGCAGTTACTCGATTCGGGTTCCCCAGTACTTC. It translates to CASSYSIRVPQYF.